Here is one TCR beta chain with its context. The sample is drawn from a study of blood T cell repertoires in COVID-19. Sequencing used immunoSEQ multiplex PCR; TCRdb keeps in-frame clones, though not all of them. The sample consists of about 220,000 clones, approximately 80% of them appearing once. Germline V gene lookup returns CDR1 SNHLY and CDR2 FYNNEI. The CDR3 length is 15 residues. The J segment lost 4 bases and the V segment lost 6 bases, leaving 8 bases of the junction unmatched. This receptor was identified in a human donor in a cohort sampled during active COVID-19. The genes are TRBV2 and TRBJ1-2; 10 nucleotides match TRBD1. The sequenced sample was peripheral blood. CDR3 in amino acids: CASSLRDRGSYGYTF. The CDR3 coding sequence is TGTGCCAGCAGCCTTCGGGACAGGGGTAGCTATGGCTACACCTTC.